These 17 T cell receptor beta chains were sequenced from one sample in a study of T cell responses to AZD1222 COVID-19 vaccine. Here immunoSEQ multiplex PCR was the method, and the copy in TCRdb shows in-frame clones only, minus some. The repertoire consists of about 76,000 clones, with about 88% occurring once and the leading ten covering around 9.9%. The sequencing here drew on peripheral blood, taken on day 0 of AZD1222 vaccination. Every receptor here comes from an adult in good health.

This rearrangement joins TRBV18 to TRBJ2-3, with D possibly being TRBD1 or TRBD2 (5 bases each). Germline CDR1 is KGHSH and CDR2 is LQKENI. The CDR3 length is 16 residues. The V end lost 2 bases, the J end lost 3 bases, and 15 bases lay between the germline ends. Written as DNA, the CDR3 is TGTGCCAGCTCACCAAAGTGGCAGGGCGGGACAGATACGCAGTATTTT. Protein: CASSPKWQGGTDTQYF. Drawing the rest from reference TRBV18 and TRBJ2-3, the complete variable domain is NAGVMQNPRHLVRRRGQEARLRCSPMKGHSHVYWYRQLPEEGLKFMVYLQKENIIDESGMPKERFSAEFPKEGPSILRIQQVVRGDSAAYFCASSPKWQGGTDTQYFGPGTRLTVL.

This chain links TRBV6-5 with TRBJ1-2; 9 bases agree with TRBD1. The V gene's germline CDR1 is MNHEY and CDR2 SVGAGI. This CDR3 comprises 15 residues. V lost 6 bases, J lost 4 bases, and 9 bases stayed unmatched. The CDR3 region has the DNA TGTGCCAGCAGGAACACCGGGACAGGGAGCTATGGCTACACCTTC. Translating gives CASRNTGTGSYGYTF.

The V call is TRBV7-2, the J call TRBJ1-2, with D possibly TRBD1 on 5 matching bases. V dropped 1 base and J dropped 3 bases, with 6 bases sitting between them. Germline loops: CDR1 SGHTA, CDR2 FQGNSA. CDR3 length equals 13 residues. CDR3 in amino acids: CASSLGQYYGYTF. The DNA for the CDR3 is TGTGCCAGCAGCTTAGGACAGTACTATGGCTACACCTTC. The full variable domain, rest sourced from reference TRBV7-2 and TRBJ1-2, is GAGVSQSPSNKVTEKGKDVELRCDPISGHTALYWYRQSLGQGLEFLIYFQGNSAPDKSGLPSDRFSAERTGGSVSTLTIQRTQQEDSAVYLCASSLGQYYGYTFGSGTRLTVV.

As DNA, the CDR3 is TGCGCCAGCAGCCAAGCGATCAGGAATGAAAAACTGTTTTTT. It codes for CASSQAIRNEKLFF. V gene TRBV4-1 combines with J gene TRBJ1-4, with D uncertain. The CDR3 is made up of 14 amino acids. V was cut by 1 base and J by 5 bases, with 8 bases left in between. CDR1 MGHRA and CDR2 YSYEKL come from the germline V gene.

This clone was observed a few times. The gene calls are TRBV28 and TRBJ1-2; D call uncertain. Germline V gene sequence: CDR1 MDHEN, CDR2 SYDVKM. V was clipped by 5 bases and J by 4 bases, with 8 bases between them. CDR3 size: 12 residues. CDR3 in amino acids: CASSPDGYGYTF. CDR3 DNA: TGTGCCAGCAGTCCGGACGGCTATGGCTACACCTTC.

V usage is TRBV6-4 and J usage is TRBJ2-1, with 7 positions matching TRBD2. The CDR3 consists of 17 residues. Per the germline V gene, CDR1 is MRHNA and CDR2 is SNTAGT. V was clipped by 2 bases and J by 0 bases; unmatched bases: 7. For the CDR3, the DNA is TGTGCCAGCAGTGACGGGGCTAGCGGATCCTCCTACAATGAGCAGTTCTTC. Translating gives CASSDGASGSSYNEQFF.

The chain recombines TRBV5-1 with TRBJ1-2, with D perhaps TRBD1 (6 bases). CDR1 is SGHRS and CDR2 is YFSETQ in the germline V gene. The V gene lost 0 bases and the J gene lost 10 bases, with 31 bases spanning the gap. This CDR3 contains 19 residues. The chain's CDR3 is CASSLERFGQSLYKGVYTF. The CDR3 region has the DNA TGCGCCAGCAGCTTGGAGAGGTTTGGACAGTCGTTATATAAGGGTGTCTACACCTTC.

This clone has only one observation. The chain links TRBV3-1 (or the pseudogene TRBV3-2) to TRBJ1-4; TRBD1 might be the D (6 bases). The CDR3 loop spans 15 amino acids. V lost 2 bases and J 2 bases, leaving 9 bases between the germline ends. From germline, CDR1 is LGHDT and CDR2 YNNKEL (reference sequence). CDR3 DNA: TGTGCCAGCAGCCAAACAGGGACGACTAATGAAAAACTGTTTTTT. Amino acid sequence: CASSQTGTTNEKLFF.

The chain has TRBV3-1 (or the pseudogene TRBV3-2) and TRBJ1-6, with 9 positions matching TRBD1. Germline V gives CDR1 LGHDT, CDR2 YNNKEL (reference sequence). The ends lost 1 base at V and 9 bases at J; junction bases unmatched: 4. This CDR3 is 15 amino acids long. CDR3 nucleotides: TGTGCCAGCAGCCAAGGACAGGGGGTGGGTTCACCCCTCCACTTT. Amino acid sequence: CASSQGQGVGSPLHF.

The rearrangement joins TRBV4-1 to TRBJ1-3; D unclear. The CDR3 extends over 16 amino acids. Germline loops: CDR1 MGHRA, CDR2 YSYEKL. V gave up 4 bases and J gave up 1 base, with 14 bases separating them. The CDR3 DNA is TGCGCCAGCAGCCGACTATTTATAGGTTCTGGAAACACCATATATTTT. Its translation: CASSRLFIGSGNTIYF.

V usage is TRBV7-2 and J usage is TRBJ1-3, with TRBD1 matching over 11 bases. The CDR3 length is 16 residues. Trimming removed 5 bases from V and 3 bases from J; junction bases left unmatched: 6. Germline CDR1 is SGHTA and CDR2 is FQGNSA. The CDR3 DNA reads as TGTGCCAGCAGCACCCGGACAGGGGGCGGTGGAAACACCATATATTTT. Translating it yields CASSTRTGGGGNTIYF. The complete variable domain, with remaining parts taken from reference TRBV7-2 and TRBJ1-3, reads GAGVSQSPSNKVTEKGKDVELRCDPISGHTALYWYRQSLGQGLEFLIYFQGNSAPDKSGLPSDRFSAERTGGSVSTLTIQRTQQEDSAVYLCASSTRTGGGGNTIYFGEGSWLTVV.

CDR3 DNA: TGTGCCAGCAGAAAGACAGGGCCCGGCTCCTCGGGCTACACCTTC. Translation: CASRKTGPGSSGYTF. The chain is built from TRBV6-5 and TRBJ1-2; 7 bases agree with TRBD1. The CDR3 spans 15 residues. CDR1 is MNHEY and CDR2 is SVGAGI in the germline V gene. J was trimmed by 8 bases and V by 6 bases; bases with no gene match: 15.

The CDR3 here is CASSLATGGAGELFF. The CDR3 DNA sequence: TGTGCCAGCAGCTTAGCGACAGGGGGCGCCGGGGAGCTGTTTTTT. The V gene is TRBV11-2, the J gene TRBJ2-2; 10 bases agree with TRBD1. There are 15 residues in the CDR3. The junction had 2 bases not matched to a gene; V was cut back by 1 base and J by 6 bases. Per germline, CDR1 SGHAT and CDR2 FQNNGV. Full variable domain (outside the CDR3, taken from reference TRBV11-2 and TRBJ2-2): EAGVAQSPRYKIIEKRQSVAFWCNPISGHATLYWYQQILGQGPKLLIQFQNNGVVDDSQLPKDRFSAERLKGVDSTLKIQPAKLEDSAVYLCASSLATGGAGELFFGEGSRLTVL.

The gene calls are TRBV5-1 and TRBJ1-2, with TRBD1 matching 9 bases. The V gene's germline CDR1 is SGHRS and CDR2 YFSETQ. V lost 4 bases to trimming and J lost 12 bases; unmatched junction nucleotides: 7. The CDR3 totals 12 residues. The CDR3 DNA reads TGCGCCAGCAGCATACAGGGGGCCGGGCACACCTTC. It yields the protein CASSIQGAGHTF.

J is TRBJ2-3 and V is TRBV5-1, with 8 bases that match TRBD1. CDR1 and CDR2 from the germline V gene are SGHRS and YFSETQ. After removal of 4 bases from V and 8 bases from J, the junction contained 12 bases not matched to a gene. This CDR3 comprises 15 residues. CDR3 DNA sequence: TGCGCCAGCAGCCTTTCACAGGGGGTGCAGGGTACGCAGTATTTT. Residues: CASSLSQGVQGTQYF.

The chain links TRBV6-4 to TRBJ1-6; unclear D gene. The CDR3 is 13 residues long. V shed 2 bases and J shed 7 bases, with 6 bases lying between them. The V gene's germline CDR1 is MRHNA and CDR2 SNTAGT. The DNA of the CDR3 is TGTGCCAGCAGTGACCTCCAGAATTCACCCCTCCACTTT. This translates into CASSDLQNSPLHF.

The rearrangement joins TRBV18 to TRBJ2-7; TRBD2 might be the D (6 bases). Germline V gene sequence: CDR1 KGHSH, CDR2 LQKENI. The ends were cut back, 0 bases at V and 4 bases at J, with 10 bases in the middle. The CDR3 covers 14 residues. The CDR3 loop is CASSPPTRPYEQYF. The CDR3, as DNA: TGTGCCAGCTCACCACCGACTAGGCCTTACGAGCAGTACTTC.